Following are 19 T cell receptor beta chains from one sample sequenced in a study of metastatic and nonmetastatic thyroid tumors. There were no patients who had received any treatment before thyroid surgery. With MiXCR, TCRdb reprocessed the PCR reads. This table has over 11,000 clones, less than 25% appearing once. Specimen: blood. The receptors were sampled from a female donor with papillary thyroid cancer or a benign thyroid nodule (not recorded which). Some clones in this sample may be carry-over from other donors' samples.

The chain couples TRBV12-3 or TRBV12-4 to TRBJ1-6; D is possibly TRBD1 (6 bases). V lost 3 bases to trimming and J lost 8 bases, with 11 bases between them. The CDR3 has 14 amino acids. The CDR3 protein is CASSFRGTDSPLHF. The CDR3 nucleotides are TGTGCCAGCAGTTTCAGGGGTACGGATTCACCCCTCCACTTT.

This clone showed up many times. The chain uses TRBV24-1 and TRBJ2-5, with TRBD1 identical over 11 bases. CDR3 size: 16 residues. The germline V gene encodes CDR1 KGHDR and CDR2 SFDVKD. The V gene end was trimmed by 4 bases and the J gene end by 1 base; junction bases not matched to a gene: 4. The CDR3: CATSEGGTGGQETQYF. The CDR3, as DNA: TGTGCCACCAGTGAGGGCGGGACAGGGGGCCAAGAGACCCAGTACTTC.

This chain joins TRBV27 and TRBJ1-5, with D unresolved. Per germline, CDR1 MNHEY and CDR2 SMNVEV (reference sequence). V was clipped by 1 base and J by 4 bases, with 14 bases between them. This CDR3 has 16 amino acids. This chain's CDR3 is CASSLFPLASNQPQHF. DNA for the CDR3: TGTGCCAGCAGTTTATTCCCTCTAGCGTCTAATCAGCCCCAGCATTTT.

The chain is built from TRBV20-1 and TRBJ1-5, with a possible D match to TRBD1 (6 bases). CDR1 DFQATT and CDR2 SNEGSKA come from the germline V gene (reference sequence). The CDR3 consists of 14 residues. Trimming removed 0 bases at V and 11 bases at J, with 17 bases between. CDR3 sequence (DNA): TGCAGTGCTAGAGATCCAGGGGAAGACTGGACCCAGCATTTT. Its protein product is CSARDPGEDWTQHF.

This clone was seen repeatedly, ten times or more. The rearrangement links TRBV9 to TRBJ2-7, with D unresolved. V was shortened by 2 bases and J by 4 bases, with 13 bases between the two germline ends. The CDR3 has 14 amino acids. From germline, CDR1 is SGDLS and CDR2 YYNGEE. In DNA form, the CDR3 reads TGTGCCAGCAGCGTGACCAGTTTAGGGTACGAGCAGTACTTC. Protein product: CASSVTSLGYEQYF.

In regard to this clone: One junction end disagrees with the germline gene, perhaps due to a read error. The gene calls are TRBV5-4 and TRBJ2-2; D is unresolved. This CDR3 is built from 17 residues. Per germline, CDR1 SGHNT and CDR2 YYREEE (reference sequence). In DNA form, the CDR3 reads TGTGCCAGCAGCTTGACGCCGGGCCGCCTTTACACCTGGGAGCTGTTTTTT. Translating gives CASSLTPGRLYTWELFF.

This clone was recorded many times. The chain joins TRBV13 to TRBJ2-7; 7 nucleotides agree with TRBD1. J was trimmed by 1 base and V by 4 bases; bases with no gene match: 4. CDR1 is PRHDT, CDR2 FYEKMQ, per germline (reference sequence). CDR3 length: 14 residues. CDR3 DNA sequence: TGTGCCAGCAGCTACCGGGACAGATCCTACGAGCAGTACTTC. This gives the protein CASSYRDRSYEQYF.

The chain has TRBV20-1 and TRBJ2-7, with D uncertain. Germline CDR1 DFQATT, CDR2 SNEGSKA (reference sequence). The CDR3 has 12 amino acids. V was cut by 5 bases and J by 2 bases, with 10 bases left in between. CDR3 sequence (DNA): TGCAGTGCTGTGACGTCAGCCTACGAGCAGTACTTC. Translating gives CSAVTSAYEQYF.

This clone was seen at least ten times. This chain uses TRBV6-4 with TRBJ1-2; TRBD1 is a possible D gene (6 bases). The ends were cut back, 6 bases at V and 6 bases at J, with 14 bases in the middle. CDR1 is MRHNA, CDR2 SNTAGT, per germline. The CDR3 totals 13 residues. In nucleotides, the CDR3 is TGTGCCAGCAGCGCGGCGCAGGGGAATGGCTACACCTTC. It is translated as CASSAAQGNGYTF.

This clone occurred many times. V usage is TRBV30 and J usage is TRBJ1-5; TRBD1 might be the D (5 bases). The CDR3 is made up of 13 amino acids. Trimming left V 5 bases short and J 4 bases short, with 12 bases between. Germline-derived CDR1 and CDR2 are GTSNPN and SVGIG (reference sequence). CDR3 DNA sequence: TGTGCCTGGGCCATCGGGGGAAATCAGCCCCAGCATTTT. Its translation is CAWAIGGNQPQHF.

By its share, this clone is medium-sized. The rearrangement links TRBV12-3 or TRBV12-4 to TRBJ1-5, with TRBD1 matching over 7 bases. The CDR3 runs to 13 residues. V lost 6 bases and J lost 3; bases outside the gene matches: 2. CDR3 loop: CASRTGNNQPQHF. CDR3 in DNA: TGTGCCAGCAGGACAGGGAACAATCAGCCCCAGCATTTT.

The chain employs TRBV20-1 and TRBJ1-1; D uncertain. The CDR3 has 11 amino acids. Germline V gene data show CDR1 as DFQATT and CDR2 as SNEGSKA (reference sequence). V was cut by 1 base and J by 11 bases, with 11 bases left in between. The CDR3 DNA is TGCAGTGCTAGAGGTTCCAGGCCGGCTTTCTTT. Its protein product is CSARGSRPAFF.

This clone occurred many times. The chain recombines TRBV20-1 with TRBJ1-2, with 10 bases aligning to TRBD1. The CDR3 contains 14 residues. In germline, CDR1 is DFQATT, CDR2 SNEGSKA (reference sequence). In DNA form, the CDR3 reads TGCAGCAGTGTGGCCCAGGACAGGGGGTATGGCTACACCTTC. This gives the protein CSSVAQDRGYGYTF.

This chain joins TRBV6-5 and TRBJ2-4, with TRBD2 as a possible D gene (6 bases). The CDR3 runs to 13 residues. V was cut by 4 bases and J by 6 bases, with 10 bases left in between. Germline values: CDR1 MNHEY, CDR2 SVGAGI. The CDR3 region is CASSFKEGNIQYF. CDR3 bases: TGTGCCAGCAGTTTTAAGGAGGGAAACATTCAGTACTTC.

The table lists this clone with many counts. The chain uses TRBV20-1 and TRBJ2-1; perhaps TRBD2 as D (6 bases). The V and J ends lost 6 bases and 4 bases respectively, with 16 bases between them. This CDR3 spans 14 amino acids. Germline V gene sequence: CDR1 DFQATT, CDR2 SNEGSKA (reference sequence). The CDR3 nucleotides are TGCAGTGCAATTCGGCTAGCGACTTACAATGAGCAGTTCTTC. Its translation is CSAIRLATYNEQFF.

By sample fraction, this clone is medium-sized. The chain links TRBV27 to TRBJ1-5, with 7 bases fitting TRBD1. CDR1 and CDR2 (germline): MNHEY, SMNVEV (reference sequence). The CDR3 extends over 15 amino acids. After removal of 3 bases from V and 0 bases from J, the junction contained 2 bases not matched to a gene. The CDR3 loop reads CASSLDRYSNQPQHF. The CDR3 bases are TGTGCCAGCAGTTTGGACAGGTATAGCAATCAGCCCCAGCATTTT.

CDR3 in amino acids: CASSGREAGANVLTF. The CDR3 bases are TGTGCCAGCAGTGGGAGGGAGGCTGGGGCCAACGTCCTGACTTTC. V and J are TRBV6-1 and TRBJ2-6, with D perhaps matching TRBD2 (6 bases). CDR1 and CDR2 (germline): MNHNS, SASEGT. There are 15 residues in the CDR3. V was shortened by 4 bases and J by 2 bases, with 9 bases between the two germline ends.

By sample fraction, this clone is medium-sized (0.01 to 0.1%). V and J are TRBV12-3 or TRBV12-4 and TRBJ2-7; 10 positions match TRBD1. V lost 5 bases, J lost 10 bases, and 8 bases stayed unmatched. The CDR3 has 13 residues. The chain's CDR3 is CASSEGQGEPQYF. The CDR3 DNA is TGTGCCAGCAGTGAAGGACAGGGGGAACCCCAGTACTTC.

Judged by abundance, this clone is medium-sized (0.01 to 0.1%). V usage is TRBV6-1 and J usage is TRBJ1-5; D not certain. The CDR3 has 15 amino acids. Trimming took 4 bases from V and 2 from J, leaving 12 bases between them. The germline V gene has CDR1 MNHNS and CDR2 SASEGT. CDR3 nucleotides: TGTGCCAGCAGTGGAGCAGAAAGGGGCAATCAGCCCCAGCATTTT. This codes for CASSGAERGNQPQHF.